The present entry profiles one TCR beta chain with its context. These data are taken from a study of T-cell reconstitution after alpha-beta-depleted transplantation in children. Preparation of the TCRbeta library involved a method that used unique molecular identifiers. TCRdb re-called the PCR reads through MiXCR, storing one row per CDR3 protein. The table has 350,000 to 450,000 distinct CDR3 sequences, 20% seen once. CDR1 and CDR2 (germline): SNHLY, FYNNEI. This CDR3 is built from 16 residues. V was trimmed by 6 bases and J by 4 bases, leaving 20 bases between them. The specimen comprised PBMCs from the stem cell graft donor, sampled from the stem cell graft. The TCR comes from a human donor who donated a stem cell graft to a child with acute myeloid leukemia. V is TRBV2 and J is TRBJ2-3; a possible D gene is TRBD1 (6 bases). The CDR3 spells CASSDLQGSRSDTQYF. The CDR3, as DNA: TGTGCCAGCAGCGATTTGCAGGGGAGCAGGTCAGATACGCAGTATTTT.